Sequencing of this T cell receptor (beta chain) was carried out in a study of blood T cell repertoires in COVID-19. CDR1 is MGHRA, CDR2 YSYEKL, per germline. V lost 5 bases to trimming and J lost 8 bases, with 13 bases between them. CDR3 length equals 13 residues. Participants spanned ages about 18 to 100 years and resided in about two dozen US areas. Self-reported history from a screening survey and questionnaire set each donor's cohort. Authors' data handling: Reference gene primers were amplified, and this amplification served to estimate nucleated cell counts. Generated by immunoSEQ multiplex PCR, the TCRdb table keeps only in-frame clones and is missing some. V and J calls and clone size come straight from that table; D and trimming were deduced from the DNA. The sample includes some 260,000 clones, 80% to 90% of them seen just once.

Sample: PBMCs or T cells enriched from blood (not recorded which). The V call is TRBV4-1, the J call TRBJ2-1; TRBD1 might be the D (6 bases). The clonotype originates from a man between 25 and 39 years old with acute COVID-19. The CDR3 loop is CASSGGTGHEQFF. The CDR3 DNA is TGCGCCAGCAGCGGGGGCACAGGCCATGAGCAGTTCTTC.